The clone carrying this T cell receptor (beta chain) has a count of ten or more. Construction of the TCRbeta library involved unique molecular identifiers. TCRdb redid the calling of the PCR reads with MiXCR, one entry per CDR3 protein. In the table there are roughly 500,000 distinct CDR3 sequences, around 12% of which are singletons. Trimming took off 7 bases at V and 9 bases at J, with 25 bases between the two ends. Germline CDR1 MNHNS, CDR2 SASEGT. The CDR3 is 16 amino acids. The sample belongs to a study of T-cell reconstitution after alpha-beta-depleted transplantation in children. The receptor comes from a human donor who donated a stem cell graft to a child with combined immunodeficiency. Sequencing was performed on PBMCs from the stem cell graft donor, taken from the stem cell graft. J is TRBJ2-1 and V is TRBV6-1; tentative D call: TRBD2 (6 bases). In DNA form, the CDR3 reads TGTGCCAGCAATCCGGGACTCGCCAGAAGCTTTGGTGAGCAGTTCTTC. Amino acids: CASNPGLARSFGEQFF.